The present T cell receptor (beta chain) was sequenced within a study of blood T cell repertoires in COVID-19. For the study at large: T cells, B-cell-depleted T cells, or PBMCs supplied cDNA or gDNA.

Data came from immunoSEQ multiplex PCR; TCRdb stores just in-frame clones and leaves some out. The data hold hundreds of thousands of clones, with 65% to 90% observed a single time. The V end was cut by 5 bases, the J end by 3 bases, with 16 bases between. Germline values: CDR1 LNHDA, CDR2 SQIVND (reference sequence). The CDR3 length is 16 residues. V and J are TRBV19 and TRBJ1-4; D might be TRBD1 (5 bases). The receptor comes from a human donor in a cohort sampled during active COVID-19. Sequenced sample: peripheral blood. In nucleotides, the CDR3 is TGTGCCAGTAGTCTCACTAAGGGGCTGGCTAATGAAAAACTGTTTTTT. It translates to CASSLTKGLANEKLFF.